These T cell receptor beta chains were read from a single sample in a study of T-cell reconstitution after alpha-beta-depleted transplantation in children. In TCRdb, the PCR reads were re-called with MiXCR into one record per CDR3 protein. This table has approximately 520,000 distinct CDR3 sequences, approximately 32% appearing once. The input for sequencing was PBMCs from the stem cell graft donor, taken from the stem cell graft. These receptors were obtained from a human donor who donated a stem cell graft to a child with aplastic anemia. The CDR3 runs from the conserved cysteine through the conserved F or W. D genes are given only for firm matches. Clone size is stated in some rows and not others, as once, few, many or a class when expanded.

J gene,V gene,clone size,D gene,CDR3 protein,CDR3 DNA
TRBJ2-1,TRBV9,few,TRBD2,CASSVGTSGLYNEQFF,TGTGCCAGCAGCGTGGGGACTAGCGGCCTTTACAATGAGCAGTTCTTC
TRBJ2-5,TRBV12-3/TRBV12-4,.,.,CASSLLEGPQETQYF,TGTGCCAGCAGTTTACTTGAGGGGCCCCAAGAGACCCAGTACTTC
TRBJ1-5,TRBV29-1,few,.,CSALWGRDQPQHF,TGCAGCGCCCTTTGGGGCAGAGATCAGCCCCAGCATTTT
TRBJ2-1,TRBV6-2/TRBV6-3,.,.,CATRLGFTSSTYNEQFF,TGTGCCACCAGGCTAGGGTTCACTAGCAGTACCTACAATGAGCAGTTCTTC
TRBJ2-2,TRBV29-1,few,TRBD2,CSARTSGRHDGELFF,TGCAGCGCCCGGACTAGCGGGAGGCATGACGGGGAGCTGTTTTTT
TRBJ2-3,TRBV20-1,.,TRBD2,CSASGSGSLTDTQYF,TGCAGTGCTAGTGGTAGCGGGAGCCTCACAGATACGCAGTATTTT
TRBJ2-2,TRBV12-3/TRBV12-4,many,.,CASSFGLNTGELFF,TGTGCCAGCAGTTTCGGTCTTAACACCGGGGAGCTGTTTTTT
TRBJ2-2,TRBV21-1,.,.,CASSKPGDSTTGELFF,TGTGCCAGCAGCAAACCCGGGGACAGCACTACCGGGGAGCTGTTTTTT
TRBJ1-2,TRBV5-1,.,.,CASSRWGAGGYTF,TGCGCCAGCAGCCGGTGGGGGGCCGGTGGCTACACCTTC
TRBJ1-1,TRBV20-1,.,TRBD1,CSARGGWGQRLNTEAFF,TGCAGTGCTAGGGGTGGTTGGGGACAGAGATTGAACACTGAAGCTTTCTTT
TRBJ2-6,TRBV19,once,.,CASNGRRTIYSGANVLTF,TGTGCCAGTAATGGCAGGCGAACCATTTACTCTGGGGCCAACGTCCTGACTTTC
TRBJ2-1,TRBV18,.,TRBD2,CASSPTAGGYNEQFF,TGTGCCAGCTCACCAACAGCGGGGGGCTACAATGAGCAGTTCTTC
TRBJ2-3,TRBV6-1,few,TRBD2,CASSGLANIDTQYF,TGTGCCAGCTCAGGACTAGCGAACATAGATACGCAGTATTTT
TRBJ1-5,TRBV7-2,.,.,CASSSRGLNQPQHF,TGTGCCAGCAGCTCCCGAGGTCTCAATCAGCCCCAGCATTTT
TRBJ2-1,TRBV7-2,few,TRBD1,CASSFSWGQGQNEQFF,TGTGCCAGCAGTTTTAGTTGGGGACAGGGTCAGAATGAGCAGTTCTTC
TRBJ1-1,TRBV29-1,few,.,CSVESGEGNTEAFF,TGCAGCGTGGAATCAGGCGAGGGGAACACTGAAGCTTTCTTT
TRBJ1-1,TRBV19,.,TRBD1,CASSTLKGQLVTEAFF,TGTGCCAGTAGTACGCTTAAGGGACAGCTGGTAACTGAAGCTTTCTTT
TRBJ2-3,TRBV27,.,.,CASSLVGVDTQYF,TGTGCCAGCAGTTTAGTAGGCGTAGATACGCAGTATTTT
TRBJ1-2,TRBV7-2,.,TRBD1,CASSPAGGPYGYTF,TGTGCCAGCAGCCCCGCAGGGGGCCCCTATGGCTACACCTTC
TRBJ1-2,TRBV6-5,few,.,CASSYSAGGTDGYTF,TGTGCCAGCAGTTACTCGGCTGGGGGTACTGATGGCTACACCTTC
TRBJ1-1,TRBV12-3/TRBV12-4,.,.,CASSLNPGRGEAFF,TGTGCCAGCAGTTTGAATCCGGGCAGGGGTGAAGCTTTCTTT
TRBJ2-4,TRBV12-3/TRBV12-4,few,.,CASSLSGEGKNIQYF,TGTGCCAGCAGTTTATCGGGGGAAGGCAAAAACATTCAGTACTTC
TRBJ1-1,TRBV29-1,.,TRBD1,CSGDREITEAFF,TGCAGTGGGGACAGGGAGATCACTGAAGCTTTCTTT
TRBJ2-3,TRBV7-6,few,TRBD2,CASSLQAGVGTDTQYF,TGTGCCAGCAGCTTACAAGCGGGAGTGGGGACAGATACGCAGTATTTT
TRBJ2-1,TRBV12-3/TRBV12-4,many,TRBD2,CASSSGRANEQFF,TGTGCCAGTAGCAGCGGGAGGGCAAATGAGCAGTTCTTC
TRBJ2-3,TRBV24-1,.,TRBD1,CATSDLTGAGDTQYF,TGTGCCACCAGTGACCTTACAGGGGCCGGAGATACGCAGTATTTT
TRBJ1-2,TRBV30,few,TRBD1,CAWQRPGTGDYGYTF,TGTGCCTGGCAACGTCCCGGGACAGGGGACTATGGCTACACCTTC
TRBJ1-2,TRBV5-1,.,.,CASSPGTQGYGYTF,TGCGCCAGCAGCCCCGGGACGCAGGGATATGGCTACACCTTC
TRBJ2-3,TRBV29-1,few,TRBD1,CSVRTGGPDTQYF,TGCAGCGTTCGGACAGGGGGGCCAGATACGCAGTATTTT
TRBJ2-1,TRBV28,.,.,CASRLSLADEQFF,TGTGCCAGCAGACTTTCCCTTGCGGATGAGCAGTTCTTC
TRBJ2-7,TRBV4-1,.,.,CASSQEVRAGEQYF,TGCGCCAGCAGCCAAGAGGTCAGGGCGGGCGAGCAGTACTTC
TRBJ2-1,TRBV9,few,TRBD1,CASSFLTGGFYNEQFF,TGTGCCAGCAGCTTCCTAACAGGGGGGTTCTACAATGAGCAGTTCTTC
TRBJ2-2,TRBV15,few,.,CATSRETELTGELFF,TGTGCCACCAGCAGAGAGACAGAGCTTACCGGGGAGCTGTTTTTT
TRBJ1-5,TRBV7-2,.,.,CASSLGGRQVSNQPQHF,TGTGCCAGCAGCTTAGGAGGCCGGCAGGTTAGCAATCAGCCCCAGCATTTT
TRBJ1-2,TRBV10-3,.,.,CAIKEGNYGYTF,TGTGCCATCAAGGAAGGGAACTATGGCTACACCTTC
TRBJ1-5,TRBV5-4,.,.,CASSVGGINQPQHF,TGTGCCAGCAGCGTAGGCGGGATAAATCAGCCCCAGCATTTT
TRBJ1-6,TRBV6-1,few,TRBD1,CASTQTGSGNSPLHF,TGTGCCAGCACCCAGACAGGGTCCGGCAATTCACCCCTCCACTTT
TRBJ2-3,TRBV20-1,few,.,CSARGGRGDTQYF,TGCAGTGCTAGGGGCGGCCGGGGGGATACGCAGTATTTT
TRBJ2-1,TRBV7-8,few,TRBD2,CASSLASGRVDEQFF,TGTGCCAGCAGCCTGGCGAGCGGGAGAGTCGATGAGCAGTTCTTC
TRBJ2-3,TRBV5-4,.,TRBD2,CASSFPPSGPSTDTQYF,TGTGCCAGCAGCTTCCCTCCTAGCGGACCTAGCACAGATACGCAGTATTTT
TRBJ1-3,TRBV6-1,few,.,CASSPEAGGGNTIYF,TGTGCCAGCAGTCCCGAGGCAGGTGGAGGAAACACCATATATTTT
TRBJ1-5,TRBV30,few,.,CAWSGQEDQPQHF,TGTGCCTGGAGTGGACAGGAGGATCAGCCCCAGCATTTT
TRBJ1-1,TRBV10-3,few,TRBD1,CAISEGTGAQGGEAFF,TGTGCCATCAGTGAAGGGACAGGGGCTCAAGGGGGTGAAGCTTTCTTT
TRBJ1-4,TRBV5-6,few,.,CASSLEGIDEKLFF,TGTGCCAGCAGCTTGGAAGGGATTGATGAAAAACTGTTTTTT
TRBJ2-3,TRBV27,few,TRBD2,CASSALAATPTYTDTQYF,TGTGCCAGCAGTGCCCTAGCGGCCACTCCTACATACACAGATACGCAGTATTTT
TRBJ2-1,TRBV27,.,TRBD2,CASSLGPGGPRDNEQFF,TGTGCCAGCAGTTTAGGTCCGGGAGGGCCTCGAGACAATGAGCAGTTCTTC
TRBJ1-1,TRBV12-3/TRBV12-4,few,TRBD1,CASSYVRGQGRTEAFF,TGTGCCAGCAGTTACGTCCGGGGACAGGGGAGGACTGAAGCTTTCTTT
TRBJ2-7,TRBV5-5,.,TRBD1,CASSLAPGGLDEQYF,TGTGCCAGCAGCTTGGCCCCAGGGGGCCTGGACGAGCAGTACTTC
TRBJ2-2,TRBV5-1,few,.,CASSHTAVTRPSNTGELFF,TGCGCCAGCAGCCACACGGCTGTGACAAGACCCTCGAACACCGGGGAGCTGTTTTTT
TRBJ2-5,TRBV6-1,few,.,CASSALSSETQYF,TGTGCCAGCAGTGCCCTCTCTTCGGAGACCCAGTACTTC
TRBJ2-1,TRBV30,.,.,CAWGRGYGEQFF,TGTGCCTGGGGGAGAGGATACGGTGAGCAGTTCTTC
TRBJ2-7,TRBV20-1,few,.,CSASGTTLQGQYF,TGCAGTGCTAGCGGGACCACATTACAGGGGCAGTACTTC
TRBJ2-3,TRBV29-1,.,.,CSVAAEYTQDTQYF,TGCAGCGTGGCAGCGGAATATACACAAGATACGCAGTATTTT
TRBJ1-2,TRBV20-1,.,.,CSARDAGGYTF,TGCAGTGCTAGAGATGCTGGAGGCTACACCTTC
TRBJ2-1,TRBV12-3/TRBV12-4,few,TRBD2,CASSQPGLANEQFF,TGTGCCAGCAGTCAACCGGGACTAGCGAATGAGCAGTTCTTC
TRBJ2-1,TRBV29-1,many,.,CSGATTGSNEQFF,TGCAGCGGGGCAACGACAGGATCTAATGAGCAGTTCTTC
TRBJ2-2,TRBV3-1,.,.,CACSQDRGRNYNTGELFF,TGTGCCTGCAGCCAAGATCGAGGGAGAAACTACAACACCGGGGAGCTGTTTTTT
TRBJ2-1,TRBV20-1,.,.,CSAPNSYSEQFF,TGCAGTGCTCCCAACTCCTACAGTGAGCAGTTCTTC
TRBJ1-2,TRBV12-3/TRBV12-4,few,TRBD1,CASRKQGMGYGYTF,TGTGCCAGCAGGAAACAGGGGATGGGCTATGGCTACACCTTC